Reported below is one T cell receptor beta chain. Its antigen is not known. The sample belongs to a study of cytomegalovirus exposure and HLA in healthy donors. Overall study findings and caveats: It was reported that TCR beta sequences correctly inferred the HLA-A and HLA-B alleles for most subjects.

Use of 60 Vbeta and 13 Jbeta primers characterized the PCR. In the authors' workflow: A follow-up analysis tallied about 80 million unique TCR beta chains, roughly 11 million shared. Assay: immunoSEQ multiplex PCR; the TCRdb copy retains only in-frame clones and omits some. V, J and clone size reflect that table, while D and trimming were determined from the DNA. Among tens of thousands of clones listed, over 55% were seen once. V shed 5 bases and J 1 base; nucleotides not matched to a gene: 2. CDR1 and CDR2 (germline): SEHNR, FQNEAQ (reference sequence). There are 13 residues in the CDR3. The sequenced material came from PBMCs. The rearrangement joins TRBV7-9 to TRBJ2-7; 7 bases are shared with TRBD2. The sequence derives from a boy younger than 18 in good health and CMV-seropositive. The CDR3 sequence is CASSPSGSYEQYF. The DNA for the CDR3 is TGTGCCAGCAGCCCTAGCGGATCCTACGAGCAGTACTTC.